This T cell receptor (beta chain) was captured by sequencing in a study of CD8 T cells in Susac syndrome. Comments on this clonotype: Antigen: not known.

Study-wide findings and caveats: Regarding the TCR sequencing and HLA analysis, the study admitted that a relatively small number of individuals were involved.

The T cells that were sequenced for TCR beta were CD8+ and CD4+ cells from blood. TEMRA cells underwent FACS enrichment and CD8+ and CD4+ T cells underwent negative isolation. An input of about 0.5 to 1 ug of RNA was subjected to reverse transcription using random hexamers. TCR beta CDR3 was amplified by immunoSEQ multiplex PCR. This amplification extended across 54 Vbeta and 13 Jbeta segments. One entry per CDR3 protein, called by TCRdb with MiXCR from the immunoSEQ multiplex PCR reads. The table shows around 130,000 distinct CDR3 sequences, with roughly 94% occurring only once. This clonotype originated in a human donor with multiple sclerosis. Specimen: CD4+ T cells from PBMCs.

The CDR3 DNA reads as TGTGCCACCAGCGGCGGAGCGGGGCCCCAAGAGACCCAGTACTTC. Protein sequence: CATSGGAGPQETQYF. The rearrangement uses TRBV15 and TRBJ2-5, with 7 bases identical to TRBD2. With 5 bases clipped from V and 1 base from J, the junction kept 7 bases outside the gene matches. Germline assignment: CDR1 LNHNV and CDR2 YYDKDF (reference sequence). This CDR3 has 15 amino acids.